The TCR beta chain under discussion was sequenced for a study of blood T cell repertoires in COVID-19. For the study at large: Nucleic acid was either cDNA or gDNA, and it came from T cells, B-cell-depleted T cells, or PBMCs.

Generated by immunoSEQ multiplex PCR, the TCRdb table keeps only in-frame clones and is missing some. The sample lists 200,000 to 250,000 clones, 83% occurring once. Germline V gene data show CDR1 as SGHNT and CDR2 as YYREEE (reference sequence). This CDR3 comprises 15 residues. Trimming at V came to 0 bases and at J to 8 bases, leaving 10 bases not matched to a gene. The chain couples TRBV5-4 to TRBJ1-1; 7 bases agree with TRBD1. Sequences were obtained from PBMCs or T cells enriched from blood (not recorded which). The TCR comes from a middle-aged woman who had been exposed to COVID-19. The CDR3 DNA reads TGTGCCAGCAGCTTGGGACAGGGCCGTTTTGGGGAAGCTTTCTTT. Amino acids: CASSLGQGRFGEAFF. Full variable domain (rest looked up from reference TRBV5-4 and TRBJ1-1): ETGVTQSPTHLIKTRGQQVTLRCSSQSGHNTVSWYQQALGQGPQFIFQYYREEENGRGNFPPRFSGLQFPNYSSELNVNALELDDSALYLCASSLGQGRFGEAFFGQGTRLTVV.